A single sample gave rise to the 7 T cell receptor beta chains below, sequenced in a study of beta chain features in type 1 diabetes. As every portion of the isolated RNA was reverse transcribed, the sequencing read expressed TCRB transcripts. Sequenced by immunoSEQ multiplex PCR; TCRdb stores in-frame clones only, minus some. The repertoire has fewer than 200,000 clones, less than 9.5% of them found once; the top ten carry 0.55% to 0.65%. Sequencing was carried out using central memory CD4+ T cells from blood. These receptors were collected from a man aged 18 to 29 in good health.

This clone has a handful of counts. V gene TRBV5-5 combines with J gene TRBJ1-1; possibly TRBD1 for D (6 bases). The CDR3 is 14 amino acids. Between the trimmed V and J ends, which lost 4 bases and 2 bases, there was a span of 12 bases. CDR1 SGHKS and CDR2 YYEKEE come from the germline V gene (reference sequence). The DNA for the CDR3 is TGTGCCAGCAGCCTTGCCAGGGGAAACACTGAAGCTTTCTTT. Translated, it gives CASSLARGNTEAFF. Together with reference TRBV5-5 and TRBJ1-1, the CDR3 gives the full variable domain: DAGVTQSPTHLIKTRGQQVTLRCSPISGHKSVSWYQQVLGQGPQFIFQYYEKEERGRGNFPDRFSARQFPNYSSELNVNALLLGDSALYLCASSLARGNTEAFFGQGTRLTVV.

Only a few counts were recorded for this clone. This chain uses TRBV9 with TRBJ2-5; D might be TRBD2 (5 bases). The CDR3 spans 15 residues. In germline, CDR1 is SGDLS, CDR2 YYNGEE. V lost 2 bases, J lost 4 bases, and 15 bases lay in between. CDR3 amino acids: CASSVGMREGETQYF. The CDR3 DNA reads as TGTGCCAGCAGCGTGGGCATGAGGGAAGGAGAGACCCAGTACTTC.

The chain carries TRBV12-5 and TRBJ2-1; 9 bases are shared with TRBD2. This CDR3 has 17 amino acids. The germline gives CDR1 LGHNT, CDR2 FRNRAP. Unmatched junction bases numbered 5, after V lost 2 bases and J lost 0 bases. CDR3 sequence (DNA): TGTGCTAGTGGTTTGTTCCTTAGCGGGAGCTCCTACAATGAGCAGTTCTTC. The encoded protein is CASGLFLSGSSYNEQFF.

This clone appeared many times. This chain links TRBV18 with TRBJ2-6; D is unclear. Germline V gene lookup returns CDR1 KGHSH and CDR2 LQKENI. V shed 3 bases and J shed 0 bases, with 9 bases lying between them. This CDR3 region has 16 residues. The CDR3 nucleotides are TGTGCCAGCTCACCTACAGATTCCTCTGGGGCCAACGTCCTGACTTTC. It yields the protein CASSPTDSSGANVLTF.

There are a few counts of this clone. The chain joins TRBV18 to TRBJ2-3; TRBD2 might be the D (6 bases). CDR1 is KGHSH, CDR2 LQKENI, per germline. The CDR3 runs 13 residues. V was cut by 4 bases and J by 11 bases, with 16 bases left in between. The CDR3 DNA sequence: TGTGCCAGCTCACTCGTCGGGGGAGAGGGGCAGTATTTT. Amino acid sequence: CASSLVGGEGQYF. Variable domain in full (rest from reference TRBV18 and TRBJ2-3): NAGVMQNPRHLVRRRGQEARLRCSPMKGHSHVYWYRQLPEEGLKFMVYLQKENIIDESGMPKERFSAEFPKEGPSILRIQQVVRGDSAAYFCASSLVGGEGQYFGPGTRLTVL.

The CDR3 is CASSEYGGGSSSYEQYF. The CDR3 nucleotides are TGTGCCAGCAGTGAATATGGAGGGGGCTCTAGCTCCTACGAGCAGTACTTC. This rearrangement joins TRBV28 to TRBJ2-7, with a tentative D call TRBD1 (7 bases). The germline V gene encodes CDR1 MDHEN and CDR2 SYDVKM. Trimming shortened V by 5 bases and J by 0 bases, and 20 bases separated the two germline ends. This CDR3 has 17 residues. The entire variable domain, with the rest obtained from reference TRBV28 and TRBJ2-7, is as follows: DVKVTQSSRYLVKRTGEKVFLECVQDMDHENMFWYRQDPGLGLRLIYFSYDVKMKEKGDIPEGYSVSREKKERFSLILESASTNQTSMYLCASSEYGGGSSSYEQYFGPGTRLTVT.

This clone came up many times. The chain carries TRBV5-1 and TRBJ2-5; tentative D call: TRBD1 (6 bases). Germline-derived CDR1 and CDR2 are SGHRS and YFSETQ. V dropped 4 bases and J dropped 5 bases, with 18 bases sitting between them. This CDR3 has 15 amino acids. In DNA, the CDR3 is TGCGCCAGCAGCGGCGAAAACAGGGTGTACGAGACCCAGTACTTC. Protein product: CASSGENRVYETQYF.